These 5 T cell receptor beta chains were sequenced from one sample in a study of blood T cell repertoires in COVID-19. The table came from immunoSEQ multiplex PCR; TCRdb's copy has only in-frame clones and leaves some out. The table records roughly 250,000 clones, about four fifths of them present only once. Sequencing was carried out using peripheral blood. These receptors all stem from an elderly woman with acute or convalescent COVID-19.

The gene calls are TRBV19 and TRBJ1-3, with a weak D call TRBD1 (5 bases). The germline V gene has CDR1 LNHDA and CDR2 SQIVND (reference sequence). The V and J ends lost 5 bases and 1 base respectively, with 12 bases between them. This CDR3 is built from 15 residues. Here the CDR3 reads CASSADGTSGNTIYF. As DNA, the CDR3 is TGTGCCAGTAGTGCAGACGGGACTTCTGGAAACACCATATATTTT.

DNA of the CDR3: TGTGCCAGTAGTATAGGCAGGGGGGTGATACAGCGGAACACTGAAGCTTTCTTT. Its translation is CASSIGRGVIQRNTEAFF. The rearrangement uses TRBV19 and TRBJ1-1; 7 bases are shared with TRBD1. The CDR3 totals 18 residues. Per germline, CDR1 LNHDA and CDR2 SQIVND (reference sequence). Germline trimming cut 1 base from V and 1 base from J; bases unmatched to any gene: 12.

The rearrangement joins TRBV18 to TRBJ2-2; D is ambiguous. The V and J ends lost 3 bases and 5 bases respectively, with 10 bases between them. The CDR3 is 14 residues long. From germline, CDR1 is KGHSH and CDR2 LQKENI. The CDR3 nucleotides are TGTGCCAGCTCACCTTTGGAGAGAACCGGGGAGCTGTTTTTT. The encoded protein is CASSPLERTGELFF.

The chain carries TRBV6-2 or TRBV6-3 and TRBJ1-1; the match to TRBD1 covers 9 bases. The germline V gene encodes CDR1 MNHEY and CDR2 SVGEGT. V dropped 2 bases and J dropped 4; count of bases not matched to a gene: 2. The CDR3 consists of 14 residues. The CDR3 nucleotides read TGTGCCAGCAGTTACGTGGGACAGGGCACTGAAGCTTTCTTT. Its translation is CASSYVGQGTEAFF.

The rearrangement uses TRBV28 and TRBJ2-5; tentative D call: TRBD1 (6 bases). CDR1 and CDR2 from the germline V gene are MDHEN and SYDVKM. The CDR3 is 15 residues long. V lost 3 bases, J lost 1 base, and 12 bases lay in between. For the CDR3, the DNA is TGTGCCAGCAGTTTTACAGGGAAGGGCCAAGAGACCCAGTACTTC. It translates to CASSFTGKGQETQYF. Looking up the rest from reference TRBV28 and TRBJ2-5 gives the full variable domain: DVKVTQSSRYLVKRTGEKVFLECVQDMDHENMFWYRQDPGLGLRLIYFSYDVKMKEKGDIPEGYSVSREKKERFSLILESASTNQTSMYLCASSFTGKGQETQYFGPGTRLLVL.